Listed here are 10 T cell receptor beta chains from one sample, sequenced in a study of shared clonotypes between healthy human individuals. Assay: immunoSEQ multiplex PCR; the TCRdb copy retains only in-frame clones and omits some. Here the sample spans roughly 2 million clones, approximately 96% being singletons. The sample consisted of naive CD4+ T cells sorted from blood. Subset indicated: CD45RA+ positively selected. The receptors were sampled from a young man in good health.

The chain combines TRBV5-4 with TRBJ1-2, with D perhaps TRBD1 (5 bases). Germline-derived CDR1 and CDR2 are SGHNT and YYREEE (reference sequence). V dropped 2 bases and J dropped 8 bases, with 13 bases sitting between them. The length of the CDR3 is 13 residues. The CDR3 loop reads CASSFGGVEGYTF. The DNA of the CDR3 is TGTGCCAGCAGCTTTGGAGGGGTGGAGGGCTACACCTTC. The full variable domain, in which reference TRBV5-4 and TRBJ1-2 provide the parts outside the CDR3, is ETGVTQSPTHLIKTRGQQVTLRCSSQSGHNTVSWYQQALGQGPQFIFQYYREEENGRGNFPPRFSGLQFPNYSSELNVNALELDDSALYLCASSFGGVEGYTFGSGTRLTVV.

The CDR3 DNA sequence: TGTGCCAGCAGCGTAGATCCTAGCGGGGGGGCCTTAGATACGCAGTATTTT. This gives the protein CASSVDPSGGALDTQYF. The chain couples TRBV9 to TRBJ2-3; 12 nucleotides line up with TRBD2. This CDR3 has 17 residues. Germline CDR1 is SGDLS and CDR2 is YYNGEE. V dropped 0 bases and J dropped 5; count of bases not matched to a gene: 7.

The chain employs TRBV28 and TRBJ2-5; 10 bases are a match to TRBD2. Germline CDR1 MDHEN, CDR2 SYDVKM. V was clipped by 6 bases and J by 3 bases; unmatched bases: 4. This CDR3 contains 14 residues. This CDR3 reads CASSKAGGEETQYF. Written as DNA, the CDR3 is TGTGCCAGCAGCAAAGCGGGGGGGGAAGAGACCCAGTACTTC.

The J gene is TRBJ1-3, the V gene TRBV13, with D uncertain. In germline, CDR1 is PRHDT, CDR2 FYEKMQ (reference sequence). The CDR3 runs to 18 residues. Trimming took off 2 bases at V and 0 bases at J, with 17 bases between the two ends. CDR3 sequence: CASSLRVGRLFSGNTIYF. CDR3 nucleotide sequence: TGTGCCAGCAGCTTACGAGTCGGCAGATTATTCTCTGGAAACACCATATATTTT. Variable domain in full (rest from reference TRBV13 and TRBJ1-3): AAGVIQSPRHLIKEKRETATLKCYPIPRHDTVYWYQQGPGQDPQFLISFYEKMQSDKGSIPDRFSAQQFSDYHSELNMSSLELGDSALYFCASSLRVGRLFSGNTIYFGEGSWLTVV.

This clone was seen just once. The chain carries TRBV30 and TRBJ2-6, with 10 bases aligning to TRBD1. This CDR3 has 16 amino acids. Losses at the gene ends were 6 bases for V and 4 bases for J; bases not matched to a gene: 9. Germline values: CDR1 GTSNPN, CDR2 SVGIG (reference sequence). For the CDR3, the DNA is TGTGCCTGCGGGCGACAGGGGGCGCCAGGGGCCAACGTCCTGACTTTC. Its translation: CACGRQGAPGANVLTF. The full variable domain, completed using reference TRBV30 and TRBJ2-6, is SQTIHQWPATLVQPVGSPLSLECTVEGTSNPNLYWYRQAAGRGLQLLFYSVGIGQISSEVPQNLSASRPQDRQFILSSKKLLLSDSGFYLCACGRQGAPGANVLTFGAGSRLTVL.

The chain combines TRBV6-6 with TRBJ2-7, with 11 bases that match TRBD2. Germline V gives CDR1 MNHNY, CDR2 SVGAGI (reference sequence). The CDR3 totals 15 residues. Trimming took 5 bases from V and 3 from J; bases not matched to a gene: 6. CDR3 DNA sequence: TGTGCCAGCAGTCCCTCTAGCGGGGGGAACTACGAGCAGTACTTC. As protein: CASSPSSGGNYEQYF.

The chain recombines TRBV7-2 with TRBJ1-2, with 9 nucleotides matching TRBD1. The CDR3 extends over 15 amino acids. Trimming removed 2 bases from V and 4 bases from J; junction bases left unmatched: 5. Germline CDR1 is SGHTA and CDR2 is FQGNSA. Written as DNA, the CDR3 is TGTGCCAGCAGCTTATACAGGGGGCCTGTCTATGGCTACACCTTC. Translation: CASSLYRGPVYGYTF. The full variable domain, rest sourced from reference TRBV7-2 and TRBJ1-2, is GAGVSQSPSNKVTEKGKDVELRCDPISGHTALYWYRQSLGQGLEFLIYFQGNSAPDKSGLPSDRFSAERTGGSVSTLTIQRTQQEDSAVYLCASSLYRGPVYGYTFGSGTRLTVV.

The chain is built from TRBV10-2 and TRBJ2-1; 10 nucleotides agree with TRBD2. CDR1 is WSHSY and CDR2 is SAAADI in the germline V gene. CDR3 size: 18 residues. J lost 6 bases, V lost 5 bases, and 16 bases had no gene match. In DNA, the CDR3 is TGCGCCAGCAGTTTGCGGGGAAGAATAGCGGGGGGCTTCAATGAGCAGTTCTTC. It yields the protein CASSLRGRIAGGFNEQFF.

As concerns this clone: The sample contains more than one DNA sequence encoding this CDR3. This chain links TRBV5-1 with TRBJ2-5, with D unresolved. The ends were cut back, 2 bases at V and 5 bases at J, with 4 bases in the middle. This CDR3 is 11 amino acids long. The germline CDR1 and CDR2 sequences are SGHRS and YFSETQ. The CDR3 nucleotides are TGCGCCAGCAGCTTAAAGGAGACCCAGTACTTC. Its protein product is CASSLKETQYF.

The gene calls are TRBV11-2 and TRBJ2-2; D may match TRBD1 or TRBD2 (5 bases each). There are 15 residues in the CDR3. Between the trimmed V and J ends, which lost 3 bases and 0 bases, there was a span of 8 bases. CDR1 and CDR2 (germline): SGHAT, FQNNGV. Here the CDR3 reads CASSFEGPNTGELFF. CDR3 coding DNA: TGTGCCAGCAGCTTCGAGGGGCCGAACACCGGGGAGCTGTTTTTT.